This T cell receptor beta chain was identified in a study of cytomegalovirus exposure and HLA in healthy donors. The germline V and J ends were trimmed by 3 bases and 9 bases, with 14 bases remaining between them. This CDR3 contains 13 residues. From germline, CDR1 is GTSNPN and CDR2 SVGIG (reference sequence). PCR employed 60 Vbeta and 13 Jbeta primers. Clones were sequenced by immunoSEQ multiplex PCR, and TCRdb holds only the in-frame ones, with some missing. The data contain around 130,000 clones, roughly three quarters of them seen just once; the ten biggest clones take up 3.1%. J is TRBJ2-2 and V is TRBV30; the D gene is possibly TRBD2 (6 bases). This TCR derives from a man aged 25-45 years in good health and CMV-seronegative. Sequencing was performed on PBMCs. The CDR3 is CAWSGTLGWELFF. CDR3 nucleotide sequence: TGTGCCTGGAGCGGGACTCTGGGGTGGGAGCTGTTTTTT.